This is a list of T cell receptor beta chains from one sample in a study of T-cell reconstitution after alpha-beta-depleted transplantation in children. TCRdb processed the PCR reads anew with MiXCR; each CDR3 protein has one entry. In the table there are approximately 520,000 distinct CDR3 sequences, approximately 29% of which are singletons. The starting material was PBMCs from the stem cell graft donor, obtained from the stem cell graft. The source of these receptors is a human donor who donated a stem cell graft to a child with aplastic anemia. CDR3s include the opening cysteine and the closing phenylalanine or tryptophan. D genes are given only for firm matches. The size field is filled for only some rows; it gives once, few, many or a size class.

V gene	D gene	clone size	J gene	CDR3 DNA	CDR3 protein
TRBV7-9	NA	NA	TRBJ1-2	TGTGCCAGCAGCTTAGAGTCTAACTATGGCTACACCTTC	CASSLESNYGYTF
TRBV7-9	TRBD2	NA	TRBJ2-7	TGTGCCAGCAGCTTCGGGACTAGCGGGAGGGGCTACGAGCAGTACTTC	CASSFGTSGRGYEQYF
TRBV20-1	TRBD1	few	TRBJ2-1	TGCAGTGCTCACCCCAATCCCGGGACAGGGTCCAATGAGCAGTTCTTC	CSAHPNPGTGSNEQFF
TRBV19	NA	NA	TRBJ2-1	TGTGCCAGTAGTATAGATTGGGGCGAGAGCTCCTACAATGAGCAGTTCTTC	CASSIDWGESSYNEQFF
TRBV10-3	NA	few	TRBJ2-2	TGTGCCATCAGTGAATCCCTCGGGAGGAACACCGGGGAGCTGTTTTTT	CAISESLGRNTGELFF
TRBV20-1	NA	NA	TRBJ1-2	TGCAGTGCTAGAGCCACGGTCCCTGGTGGCTACACCTTC	CSARATVPGGYTF
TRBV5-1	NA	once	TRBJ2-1	TGCGCCAGCAGCTTTAATTGGGAGTCCTACAATGAGCAGTTCTTC	CASSFNWESYNEQFF
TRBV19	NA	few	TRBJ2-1	TGTGCCAGTAGTATAGCTCATAGCTCCTACAATGAGCAGTTCTTC	CASSIAHSSYNEQFF
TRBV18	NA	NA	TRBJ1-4	TGTGCCAGCTCCCCAAGGGGAGATGACAGGAGTGCAACTAATGAAAAACTGTTTTTT	CASSPRGDDRSATNEKLFF
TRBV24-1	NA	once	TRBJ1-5	TGTGCCACCAGTGATCCTTTAGTCTTAGGTCAGCCCCAGCATTTT	CATSDPLVLGQPQHF
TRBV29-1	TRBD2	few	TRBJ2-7	TGCAGCGTTGAAAGTTTGGCGGGAGGAACCTACGAGCAGTACTTC	CSVESLAGGTYEQYF
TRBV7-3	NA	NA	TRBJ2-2	TGTGCCAGCAGCTTATCCCCGGGAGACGGGGAGCTGTTTTTT	CASSLSPGDGELFF
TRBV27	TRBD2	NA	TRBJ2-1	TGTGCCAGCAGTAGCGGGAGACAGACGAATGAGCAGTTCTTC	CASSSGRQTNEQFF
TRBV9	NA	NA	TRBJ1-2	TGTGCCAGCAGCGTAGCTACGGACGGCTACACCTTC	CASSVATDGYTF
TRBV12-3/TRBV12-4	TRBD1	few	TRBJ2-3	TGTGCCAGCAGTCTTGGGACAGCGATAGATACGCAGTATTTT	CASSLGTAIDTQYF
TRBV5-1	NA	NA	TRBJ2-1	TGCGCCAGCAGCCCGGACAGTAATCGGGTTGAGCAGTTCTTC	CASSPDSNRVEQFF
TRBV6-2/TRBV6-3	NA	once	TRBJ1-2	TGTGCCAGCAGTAAGACGGATAACTATGGCTACACCTTC	CASSKTDNYGYTF
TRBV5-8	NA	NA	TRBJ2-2	TGTGCCAGCAGCTTGTGGGGAACCTACACCGGGGAGCTGTTTTTT	CASSLWGTYTGELFF
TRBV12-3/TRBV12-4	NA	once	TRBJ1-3	TGTGCCAGCAGTCTGGGATGGACAGCAAACTCTGGAAACACCATATATTTT	CASSLGWTANSGNTIYF
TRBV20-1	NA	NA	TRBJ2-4	TGCAGTGCTAGAGATTTATTTCCCGGCAAAAACATTCAGTACTTC	CSARDLFPGKNIQYF
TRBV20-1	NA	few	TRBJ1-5	TGCAGTGCTAGAGATGGGGCCCACTCCGGCAATCAGCCCCAGCATTTT	CSARDGAHSGNQPQHF
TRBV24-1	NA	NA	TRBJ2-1	TGTGCCACCAGTCGTGGCGGTTACAATAAGCAGTTCTTC	CATSRGGYNKQFF
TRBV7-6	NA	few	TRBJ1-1	TGTGCCAGCGGGAACAAGATGAACACTGAAGCTTTCTTT	CASGNKMNTEAFF